This TCR beta chain was sequenced in a study of beta chain features in type 1 diabetes. For the study at large: In age, gender and cell yields, patients were similar to healthy donors.

General study findings and limits: Relative to healthy donors, patients appeared to have naive, central memory and Treg TCRB repertoires that were more similar. Patients with Type 1 diabetes showed moderately but significantly shorter TCRB CDR3s in all four CD4+ subsets. Insertions at VDJ junctions were less frequent in type 1 diabetes patients. These patients also deleted more nucleotides at the same junctions.

The entirety of the isolated RNA underwent reverse transcription, so expressed TCRB transcripts were sequenced. Only in-frame clones appear in the TCRdb table, and some are missing; sequencing was by immunoSEQ multiplex PCR. Counted here are more than 550,000 clones, over 13% occurring once; the ten biggest clones make up approximately 0.042%. A single heparinised blood sample, averaging approximately 116 mL, was obtained per donor. Comment on this clone: Its antigen is unknown.

This clonotype was obtained from a man younger than 35 with type 1 diabetes. The sample taken for sequencing was naive CD4+ T cells from blood.

CDR3 in DNA: TGTGCCAGCAGCTTCTTAAGGGGCAATCAGCCCCAGCATTTT. Translation: CASSFLRGNQPQHF. The chain joins TRBV5-6 to TRBJ1-5, with D uncertain. Germline V gene data show CDR1 as SGHDT and CDR2 as YYEEEE. CDR3 length: 14 amino acids. V shed 2 bases and J shed 2 bases, with 8 bases lying between them. The complete variable domain, with remaining parts taken from reference TRBV5-6 and TRBJ1-5, reads DAGVTQSPTHLIKTRGQQVTLRCSPKSGHDTVSWYQQALGQGPQFIFQYYEEEERQRGNFPDRFSGHQFPNYSSELNVNALLLGDSALYLCASSFLRGNQPQHFGDGTRLSIL.